This TCR beta chain was identified in a study of blood T cell repertoires in COVID-19. In the study overall: There were acute and convalescent COVID-19 samples, and they came from the United States, Italy and Spain. Sources were T cells, B-cell-depleted T cells, or PBMCs; the material itself was cDNA or gDNA.

Germline CDR1 is SGHVS and CDR2 is FNYEAQ. This CDR3 is 19 amino acids long. The V and J ends lost 2 bases and 2 bases, in that order; junction bases with no gene match: 14. Study processing details: Reference gene primer amplification in the assay estimated nucleated cell counts. Produced via immunoSEQ multiplex PCR; TCRdb's table is partial and in-frame only. V, J and clone size are those of that table, while D and trimming were read from the DNA. This table has approximately 230,000 clones, 80% to 90% appearing once. The rearrangement joins TRBV7-6 to TRBJ2-2; TRBD2 matches at 7 bases. The specimen was peripheral blood. This TCR came from an elderly man with acute or convalescent COVID-19. The CDR3 loop reads CASSLRVGTIRPNTGELFF. The CDR3 DNA reads as TGTGCCAGCAGCTTAAGGGTGGGGACTATACGGCCTAACACCGGGGAGCTGTTTTTT.